This T cell receptor beta chain came from a study of human T cells and chemical hapten exposure. Overall study: For the roughly 24-week duration of the study, patients were given weekly doses of diphenylcyclopropenone on the scalp. Per-sample TCR yields varied mainly from small pooled library volume differences. General observations from the study: With regard to DPC sensitization, TCRs above 1 in 1000 frequency did not change.

From the RACE reads, TCRdb called clonotypes with MiXCR, one entry per CDR3 protein. The table lists tens of thousands of distinct CDR3 sequences, about 7% of them singletons. CDR1 and CDR2 from the germline V gene are MNHNS and SASEGT. The CDR3 length is 13 residues. V was clipped by 1 base and J by 6 bases, with 7 bases between them. Time point specified: pre-sensitization, week 0. Treatment meaning: therapeutic diphenylcyclopropenone sensitization with weekly scalp DPC. This clonotype was observed at least ten times. Antigen specificity is unknown. This specimen consisted of whole blood, obtained in connection with sensitization to the hapten diphenylcyclopropenone (DPC). The TCR sequence derives from a woman aged 25-40 years with alopecia areata. Some clones in this sample may be carry-over from other donors' samples. The V gene is TRBV6-1, the J gene TRBJ1-5; tentatively, D is TRBD1 (5 bases). DNA for the CDR3: TGTGCCAGCAGTGAAGGGGGCTTTCAGCCCCAGCATTTT. The encoded protein is CASSEGGFQPQHF.